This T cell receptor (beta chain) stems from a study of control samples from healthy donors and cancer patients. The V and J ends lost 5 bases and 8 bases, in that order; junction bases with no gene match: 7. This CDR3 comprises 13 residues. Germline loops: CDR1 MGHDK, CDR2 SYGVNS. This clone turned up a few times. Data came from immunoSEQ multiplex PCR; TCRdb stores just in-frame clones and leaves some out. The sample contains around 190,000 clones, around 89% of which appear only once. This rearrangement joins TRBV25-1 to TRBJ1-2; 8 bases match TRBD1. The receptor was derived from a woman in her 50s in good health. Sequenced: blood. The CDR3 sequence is CASSWGQALGYTF. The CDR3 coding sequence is TGTGCCAGCAGTTGGGGACAGGCCTTGGGCTACACCTTC.